These 18 T cell receptor beta chains came from one sample sequenced in a study of technical replicates of blood from a few donors. Profiling relied on immunoSEQ multiplex PCR, and the TCRdb table lists in-frame clones only, not all of them. Seen here are 85,000 to 90,000 clones, 85% to 95% observed once, and the top ten hold roughly 0.25%. The sample taken for sequencing was T cells isolated from PBMCs. All receptors come from a human donor in good health.

The chain's CDR3 is CASSVDSSGLSTDTQYF. The CDR3, as DNA: TGTGCCAGCAGCGTAGACAGTTCAGGACTAAGCACAGATACGCAGTATTTT. The V call is TRBV9, the J call TRBJ2-3; D might be TRBD2 (6 bases). The V gene's germline CDR1 is SGDLS and CDR2 YYNGEE. The length of the CDR3 is 17 residues. V lost 0 bases and J 0 bases, leaving 14 bases between the germline ends.

The chain has TRBV29-1 and TRBJ1-1, with D possibly being TRBD1 (5 bases). The germline CDR1 and CDR2 sequences are SQVTM and ANQGSEA. The length of the CDR3 is 14 residues. V was pared by 4 bases and J by 4 bases, with 16 bases between. The DNA for the CDR3 is TGCAGCGTTGGGGGGAGATGGGGGGGCACTGAAGCTTTCTTT. Translating it yields CSVGGRWGGTEAFF.

This chain links TRBV5-1 with TRBJ1-1; 7 bases map to TRBD1. The germline V gene has CDR1 SGHRS and CDR2 YFSETQ. The CDR3 extends over 15 amino acids. Trimming removed 0 bases from V and 0 bases from J; junction bases left unmatched: 2. DNA of the CDR3: TGCGCCAGCAGCTTGGTTCAGGGGGTGAACACTGAAGCTTTCTTT. It translates to CASSLVQGVNTEAFF.

The V and J genes are TRBV6-6 and TRBJ2-7, with no clear D. This CDR3 has 12 residues. Between the trimmed V and J ends, which lost 6 bases and 4 bases, there was a span of 10 bases. Germline lookup yields CDR1 MNHNY and CDR2 SVGAGI (reference sequence). The CDR3, as DNA: TGTGCCAGCAGCCTAAATACTTACGAGCAGTACTTC. The encoded protein is CASSLNTYEQYF.

The chain uses TRBV2 and TRBJ2-2; 10 bases fit TRBD1. Germline V gene sequence: CDR1 SNHLY, CDR2 FYNNEI. The CDR3 consists of 16 residues. The J segment lost 6 bases and the V segment lost 0 bases, leaving 4 bases of the junction unmatched. The CDR3 is CASSEAPGQGAGELFF. CDR3 coding DNA: TGTGCCAGCAGTGAAGCGCCCGGACAGGGGGCCGGGGAGCTGTTTTTT.

The gene calls are TRBV6-5 and TRBJ1-2; D uncertain. With 5 bases removed from V and 2 bases from J, the gap between germline ends came to 15 bases. The CDR3 runs to 15 residues. Germline V lookup: CDR1 MNHEY, CDR2 SVGAGI. Here the CDR3 DNA reads TGTGCCAGCAGTCCCACAACCGGGAGGAACTATGGCTACACCTTC. Protein: CASSPTTGRNYGYTF.

The V call is TRBV25-1, the J call TRBJ2-5; 7 bases align to TRBD1. V lost 8 bases, J lost 5 bases, and 11 bases stayed unmatched. CDR1 is MGHDK and CDR2 is SYGVNS in the germline V gene. CDR3 length equals 14 residues. The CDR3 spells CASDNGQAAETQYF. The CDR3 coding sequence is TGTGCCAGCGATAATGGACAGGCGGCGGAGACCCAGTACTTC.

This chain connects TRBV4-1 to TRBJ1-3; no definite D call. Per germline, CDR1 MGHRA and CDR2 YSYEKL. Between the trimmed V and J ends, which lost 4 bases and 0 bases, there was a span of 25 bases. This CDR3 spans 20 amino acids. The CDR3 nucleotides read TGCGCCAGCAGCCCCCTACCCCCGGTCCTCCTTAAAAGCTCTGGAAACACCATATATTTT. Residues: CASSPLPPVLLKSSGNTIYF.

The gene calls are TRBV7-2 and TRBJ2-2; D call uncertain. The germline V gene encodes CDR1 SGHTA and CDR2 FQGNSA. V lost 2 bases, J lost 5 bases, and 9 bases lay in between. This CDR3 contains 14 residues. The CDR3, as DNA: TGTGCCAGCAGCTTACTGAGGCGTACCGGGGAGCTGTTTTTT. Amino acids: CASSLLRRTGELFF.

The chain couples TRBV9 to TRBJ2-3, with 8 bases identical to TRBD2. From germline, CDR1 is SGDLS and CDR2 YYNGEE. CDR3 length equals 15 residues. Trimming cost V 0 bases and J 4 bases; bases outside gene matches: 4. The CDR3 is CASSVDGGAADTQYF. CDR3 DNA sequence: TGTGCCAGCAGCGTAGACGGGGGGGCTGCAGATACGCAGTATTTT.

The chain combines TRBV5-1 with TRBJ1-2; the D gene is possibly TRBD1 (5 bases). Germline values: CDR1 SGHRS, CDR2 YFSETQ. CDR3 size: 14 residues. V shed 0 bases and J shed 4 bases, with 10 bases lying between them. CDR3 loop: CASSLEGHGYGYTF. The CDR3 coding sequence is TGCGCCAGCAGCTTGGAGGGGCACGGCTATGGCTACACCTTC.

The chain employs TRBV6-1 and TRBJ1-2; 11 bases map to TRBD1. V lost 5 bases and J lost 8; bases outside the gene matches: 7. The CDR3 extends over 14 amino acids. Germline V gene data show CDR1 as MNHNS and CDR2 as SASEGT. DNA of the CDR3: TGTGCCAGCAGTCACCGGGACAGGGGGGACGGCTACACCTTC. This encodes CASSHRDRGDGYTF.

This clone has just one count. V usage is TRBV29-1 and J usage is TRBJ2-7; 8 nucleotides match TRBD2. V shed 7 bases, J shed 3 bases, and the junction held 20 bases outside the gene matches. Germline CDR1 is SQVTM and CDR2 is ANQGSEA. The CDR3 length is 17 residues. CDR3 sequence reads: CSAGGVPNDRNFYEQYF. The DNA for the CDR3 is TGCAGCGCCGGGGGGGTACCGAATGACAGGAACTTCTACGAGCAGTACTTC.

This chain connects TRBV7-9 to TRBJ2-3; the match to TRBD2 covers 8 bases. V lost 8 bases, J lost 0 bases, and 10 bases stayed unmatched. CDR3 size: 16 residues. In germline, CDR1 is SEHNR, CDR2 FQNEAQ (reference sequence). The CDR3: CASGRARGGSTDTQYF. The DNA for the CDR3 is TGTGCCAGCGGAAGGGCCCGGGGGGGGAGCACAGATACGCAGTATTTT.

CDR3 protein: CASDKANTGELFF. CDR3 in DNA: TGTGCCAGCGACAAGGCGAACACCGGGGAGCTGTTTTTT. The chain carries TRBV19 and TRBJ2-2; D is ambiguous. The germline V gene encodes CDR1 LNHDA and CDR2 SQIVND (reference sequence). CDR3 length: 13 residues. The germline V and J ends were trimmed by 9 bases and 0 bases, with 8 bases remaining between them.

The chain uses TRBV5-1 and TRBJ2-1; 9 bases line up with TRBD2. CDR1 is SGHRS and CDR2 is YFSETQ in the germline V gene. The CDR3 loop spans 15 amino acids. With 1 base clipped from V and 4 bases from J, the junction kept 3 bases outside the gene matches. The chain's CDR3 is CASSLILAGYNEQFF. The CDR3, as DNA: TGCGCCAGCAGCTTGATCCTAGCGGGGTACAATGAGCAGTTCTTC.

The chain recombines TRBV29-1 with TRBJ2-7; D possibly corresponds to TRBD2 (6 bases). The CDR3 is 13 amino acids. V lost 7 bases and J 4 bases, leaving 17 bases between the germline ends. Germline CDR1 reads SQVTM; CDR2 reads ANQGSEA. Here the CDR3 reads CSALTGGIYEQYF. CDR3 coding DNA: TGCAGCGCTCTTACCGGGGGTATTTACGAGCAGTACTTC.

This sequence joins TRBV14 and TRBJ2-1, with D possibly being TRBD2 (5 bases). The CDR3 is made up of 13 amino acids. Trimming removed 4 bases from V and 4 bases from J, with 8 bases in between. CDR1 is SGHDN, CDR2 FVKESK, per germline. CDR3 nucleotides: TGTGCCAGCAGCCGAGGAGGTTACAATGAGCAGTTCTTC. Its protein is CASSRGGYNEQFF.